These 31 T cell receptor beta chains were all obtained from the same sample, sequenced in a study of T cell responses to AZD1222 COVID-19 vaccine (dated by TCRdb to the early 2020s). Libraries were made using the immunoSEQ multiplex PCR assay. TCRdb carries this immuneACCESS record with in-frame sequences only. Its versions omit some clonotypes, under half of them owing to an unresolved V gene in the studies checked, with the rest unexplained. For this sample the table gives about 150,000 clones, of which 75% to 95% were detected only once. The ten largest clones add up to around 2.8% of the sample. This specimen's time point label, per the study, means: baseline before first vaccination. Read against the paper, the sample's treatment or condition label means: meningococcal conjugate vaccine given as trial control. This specimen consisted of peripheral blood, obtained on day 0 of MenACWY control vaccination. These receptors were collected from an adult in good health.

The chain couples TRBV4-1 to TRBJ2-2; D gene ambiguous. The CDR3 is made up of 15 amino acids. The V end lost 4 bases, the J end lost 3 bases, and 12 bases lay between the germline ends. Germline values: CDR1 MGHRA, CDR2 YSYEKL. CDR3 amino acids: CASSPRMSYTGELFF. The CDR3 bases are TGCGCCAGCAGCCCGAGGATGAGCTACACCGGGGAGCTGTTTTTT.

The V call is TRBV12-5, the J call TRBJ1-2; D might be TRBD1 (5 bases). The CDR3 is 13 residues long. Germline lookup yields CDR1 LGHNT and CDR2 FRNRAP. The V and J ends lost 5 bases and 5 bases respectively, with 12 bases between them. CDR3 in DNA: TGTGCTAGTGGTGGGGCAGCGAAGTATGGCTACACCTTC. Translation gives CASGGAAKYGYTF.

The V and J genes are TRBV7-3 and TRBJ2-2, with D possibly matching TRBD1 (6 bases). Trimming left V 9 bases short and J 6 bases short, with 14 bases between. The CDR3 length is 13 residues. Germline CDR1 SGHTA, CDR2 FQGTGA. The CDR3 loop is CASRKGDAGELFF. CDR3 nucleotide sequence: TGTGCCAGTCGCAAGGGGGACGCCGGGGAGCTGTTTTTT.

J is TRBJ1-2 and V is TRBV9; 12 bases fit TRBD1. This CDR3 comprises 17 residues. V gave up 2 bases and J gave up 2 bases; unmatched junction bases: 7. Germline V gives CDR1 SGDLS, CDR2 YYNGEE. CDR3 nucleotide sequence: TGTGCCAGCAGCGTCGGCCTGGGACAGGGGGCGAACTATGGCTACACCTTC. Amino acid sequence: CASSVGLGQGANYGYTF.

This chain joins TRBV6-5 and TRBJ2-7; D gene uncertain. Germline CDR1 reads MNHEY; CDR2 reads SVGAGI. V was pared by 5 bases and J by 6 bases, with 11 bases between. CDR3 length: 12 residues. The CDR3 region has the DNA TGTGCCAGCAGTCCCCACCAAGGCGAGCAGTACTTC. Its translation: CASSPHQGEQYF.

The V gene is TRBV10-3, the J gene TRBJ1-1; TRBD1 aligns across 7 bases. The CDR3 length is 13 residues. Germline V gene sequence: CDR1 ENHRY, CDR2 SYGVKD. V lost 7 bases, J lost 3 bases, and 5 bases stayed unmatched. CDR3 amino acids: CAINRQGDTEAFF. CDR3 sequence (DNA): TGTGCCATCAATCGGCAGGGGGACACTGAAGCTTTCTTT.

This clone appeared a single time. The chain combines TRBV9 with TRBJ2-6; 10 nucleotides agree with TRBD1. Germline CDR1 reads SGDLS; CDR2 reads YYNGEE. The V segment lost 3 bases and the J segment 0 bases; nucleotides outside the gene matches: 6. This CDR3 region has 18 residues. CDR3 in amino acids: CASSGWTGGISGANVLTF. DNA of the CDR3: TGTGCCAGCAGCGGATGGACAGGGGGAATCTCTGGGGCCAACGTCCTGACTTTC. The variable domain in full, with the rest retrieved from reference TRBV9 and TRBJ2-6, is DSGVTQTPKHLITATGQRVTLRCSPRSGDLSVYWYQQSLDQGLQFLIQYYNGEERAKGNILERFSAQQFPDLHSELNLSSLELGDSALYFCASSGWTGGISGANVLTFGAGSRLTVL.

The gene calls are TRBV9 and TRBJ2-2; D is perhaps TRBD1 (6 bases). Germline loops: CDR1 SGDLS, CDR2 YYNGEE. V dropped 0 bases and J dropped 3 bases, with 12 bases sitting between them. This CDR3 spans 16 amino acids. CDR3 sequence (DNA): TGTGCCAGCAGCGTAGGCACAGGGCAGGACACCGGGGAGCTGTTTTTT. Translation gives CASSVGTGQDTGELFF.

In this sample, this clone turned up once. The chain carries TRBV2 and TRBJ1-2; maybe TRBD1 (6 bases). Germline V gene data show CDR1 as SNHLY and CDR2 as FYNNEI. CDR3 length: 12 amino acids. V was trimmed by 4 bases and J by 3 bases, leaving 6 bases between them. In DNA form, the CDR3 reads TGTGCCAGCAGTGGACAGGACTATGGCTACACCTTC. It encodes CASSGQDYGYTF.

CDR3 sequence reads: CASSLGQRQETQYF. As DNA, the CDR3 is TGTGCCAGCAGCTTGGGACAGAGACAAGAGACCCAGTACTTC. The chain employs TRBV5-4 and TRBJ2-5, with D possibly being TRBD1 (5 bases). The CDR3 has 14 amino acids. Looked up from germline, CDR1 is SGHNT and CDR2 is YYREEE (reference sequence). V was trimmed by 0 bases and J by 2 bases, leaving 8 bases between them.

The rearrangement uses TRBV4-1 and TRBJ1-2; TRBD1 is a possible D gene (5 bases). V gave up 4 bases and J gave up 0 bases, with 6 bases separating them. CDR3 length: 13 amino acids. Germline-derived CDR1 and CDR2 are MGHRA and YSYEKL. CDR3 bases: TGCGCCAGCAGCCCGACAGCTAACTATGGCTACACCTTC. Translated: CASSPTANYGYTF.

This clone showed up just once. The CDR3 reads CASSPRAPYEQYF. The CDR3, as DNA: TGTGCCAGCAGCCCACGCGCCCCCTACGAGCAGTACTTC. This chain connects TRBV3-1 (or the pseudogene TRBV3-2) to TRBJ2-7; the D is unclear. Trimming shortened V by 4 bases and J by 2 bases, and 9 bases separated the two germline ends. The germline gives CDR1 LGHDT, CDR2 YNNKEL (reference sequence). This CDR3 region has 13 residues.

This clone appeared once. The chain combines TRBV2 with TRBJ1-4, with D unresolved. The CDR3 has 12 amino acids. Germline V gene data show CDR1 as SNHLY and CDR2 as FYNNEI. Trimming left V 6 bases short and J 8 bases short, with 10 bases between. The DNA of the CDR3 is TGTGCCAGCAGGGCAGTCCCCGAAAAACTGTTTTTT. Translating it yields CASRAVPEKLFF. The entire variable domain, with the rest obtained from reference TRBV2 and TRBJ1-4, is as follows: EPEVTQTPSHQVTQMGQEVILRCVPISNHLYFYWYRQILGQKVEFLVSFYNNEISEKSEIFDDQFSVERPDGSNFTLKIRSTKLEDSAMYFCASRAVPEKLFFGSGTQLSVL.

The rearrangement joins TRBV12-3 or TRBV12-4 to TRBJ2-1, with D unclear. Between the trimmed V and J ends, which lost 6 bases and 6 bases, there was a span of 12 bases. The CDR3 covers 13 residues. CDR3 DNA: TGTGCCAGCAGCCGAGACTCGATCAATGAGCAGTTCTTC. It encodes CASSRDSINEQFF.

V usage is TRBV7-3 and J usage is TRBJ1-5; D not certain. CDR3 length equals 15 residues. Germline CDR1 SGHTA, CDR2 FQGTGA. V was clipped by 2 bases and J by 0 bases, with 8 bases between them. In DNA, the CDR3 is TGTGCCAGCAGCTTATCGAGCTATAGCAATCAGCCCCAGCATTTT. It translates to CASSLSSYSNQPQHF. Supplemented by reference TRBV7-3 and TRBJ1-5, the full variable domain reads GAGVSQTPSNKVTEKGKYVELRCDPISGHTALYWYRQSLGQGPEFLIYFQGTGAADDSGLPNDRFFAVRPEGSVSTLKIQRTERGDSAVYLCASSLSSYSNQPQHFGDGTRLSIL.

This chain uses TRBV18 with TRBJ2-1; 8 bases are a match to TRBD2. Germline assignment: CDR1 KGHSH and CDR2 LQKENI. This CDR3 has 14 residues. Losses at the gene ends were 5 bases for V and 9 bases for J; bases not matched to a gene: 9. For the CDR3, the DNA is TGTGCCAGCTCATCGCAGCGGGAGTGGGTTGAGCAGTTCTTC. Translating gives CASSSQREWVEQFF.

The J gene is TRBJ2-1, the V gene TRBV18, with D maybe TRBD2 (6 bases). Trimming stripped 3 bases from V and 4 bases from J, with 10 bases between. Germline loops: CDR1 KGHSH, CDR2 LQKENI. The CDR3 is 14 amino acids. This CDR3 reads CASSPGTQYNEQFF. In DNA, the CDR3 is TGTGCCAGCTCACCCGGGACTCAGTACAATGAGCAGTTCTTC.

The V call is TRBV7-2, the J call TRBJ2-6; unclear D gene. Germline-derived CDR1 and CDR2 are SGHTA and FQGNSA. This CDR3 region has 13 residues. V lost 6 bases, J lost 1 base, and 4 bases lay in between. CDR3 DNA: TGTGCCAGCAGGGATTCTGGGGCCAACGTCCTGACTTTC. It translates to CASRDSGANVLTF.

The rearrangement uses TRBV6-5 and TRBJ1-6, with D possibly being TRBD1 (5 bases). CDR3 length: 13 residues. Looked up from germline, CDR1 is MNHEY and CDR2 is SVGAGI. Trimming cost V 8 bases and J 8 bases, with 13 bases left between them. The CDR3 nucleotides read TGTGCCAGCTTCAGGGATCGGGATTCACCCCTCCACTTT. Amino acids: CASFRDRDSPLHF.

The chain joins TRBV27 to TRBJ2-1, with D possibly being TRBD2 (6 bases). Germline V lookup: CDR1 MNHEY, CDR2 SMNVEV (reference sequence). V lost 6 bases and J lost 4, with 19 bases in between. CDR3 length: 16 residues. The CDR3 here is CASSRARDSSYNEQFF. The CDR3 DNA reads TGTGCCAGCAGCCGTGCCCGGGACTCCTCGTACAATGAGCAGTTCTTC.

The chain recombines TRBV5-1 with TRBJ2-7; D call uncertain. The CDR3 is made up of 17 amino acids. Trimming shortened V by 0 bases and J by 0 bases, and 16 bases separated the two germline ends. In germline, CDR1 is SGHRS, CDR2 YFSETQ. This CDR3 is CASSLGPAGTASYEQYF. The CDR3 DNA reads as TGCGCCAGCAGCTTGGGTCCGGCAGGCACTGCCTCCTACGAGCAGTACTTC.

This rearrangement joins TRBV19 to TRBJ1-6, with no clear D. V was clipped by 5 bases and J by 5 bases, with 13 bases between them. The CDR3 totals 15 residues. Germline V gives CDR1 LNHDA, CDR2 SQIVND (reference sequence). CDR3 residues: CASSATRVDNSPLHF. In DNA, the CDR3 is TGTGCCAGTAGTGCTACCAGAGTTGATAATTCACCCCTCCACTTT.

The chain links TRBV25-1 to TRBJ2-3; a possible D gene is TRBD2 (6 bases). Germline values: CDR1 MGHDK, CDR2 SYGVNS. This CDR3 contains 15 residues. Trimming stripped 3 bases from V and 3 bases from J, with 13 bases between. CDR3 sequence (DNA): TGTGCCAGCAGTGATAACGGGAGAGAGACAGATACGCAGTATTTT. The encoded protein is CASSDNGRETDTQYF. Complete variable domain (other parts from reference TRBV25-1 and TRBJ2-3): EADIYQTPRYLVIGTGKKITLECSQTMGHDKMYWYQQDPGMELHLIHYSYGVNSTEKGDLSSESTVSRIRTEHFPLTLESARPSHTSQYLCASSDNGRETDTQYFGPGTRLTVL.

The chain links TRBV15 to TRBJ1-3, with 7 bases fitting TRBD1. The V gene end was trimmed by 8 bases and the J gene end by 0 bases; junction bases not matched to a gene: 1. The germline gives CDR1 LNHNV, CDR2 YYDKDF (reference sequence). The CDR3 runs 13 residues. The CDR3 loop reads CATGTDSGNTIYF. The CDR3 bases are TGTGCCACCGGGACAGACTCTGGAAACACCATATATTTT.

This chain uses TRBV5-1 with TRBJ2-1; no clear D gene. The V gene lost 2 bases and the J gene lost 8 bases, with 2 bases spanning the gap. There are 10 residues in the CDR3. Germline assignment: CDR1 SGHRS and CDR2 YFSETQ. The CDR3 sequence: CASSFHEQFF. DNA of the CDR3: TGCGCCAGCAGCTTTCATGAGCAGTTCTTC.

In this sample, this clone turned up once. The V gene is TRBV2, the J gene TRBJ1-3; D call uncertain. Germline values: CDR1 SNHLY, CDR2 FYNNEI. Trimming pared 4 bases from V and 4 bases from J, leaving 11 bases between. CDR3 length equals 14 residues. CDR3 in DNA: TGTGCCAGCAGTGCGGCAGTGGGGGGAAACACCATATATTTT. It yields the protein CASSAAVGGNTIYF.

The V and J genes are TRBV11-2 and TRBJ1-2; TRBD1 matches at 9 bases. The V and J ends lost 4 bases and 4 bases, in that order; junction bases with no gene match: 10. This CDR3 spans 16 amino acids. Looked up from germline, CDR1 is SGHAT and CDR2 is FQNNGV. Written as DNA, the CDR3 is TGTGCCAGCAGCTCGATTCGGGACAGGGTAGGCTATGGCTACACCTTC. Protein sequence: CASSSIRDRVGYGYTF.

This clone was counted a single time. The CDR3 DNA sequence: TGTGCCAGCAGCTTAGCCCAGGGACTGGAGACCCAGTACTTC. It specifies CASSLAQGLETQYF. This chain connects TRBV11-2 to TRBJ2-5; a weak D match, TRBD2 (6 bases). CDR1 and CDR2 from the germline V gene are SGHAT and FQNNGV. Deletions cut 1 base from V and 5 bases from J, with 11 bases between. The CDR3 is made up of 14 amino acids.

The chain links TRBV5-1 to TRBJ2-3; TRBD2 matches at 10 bases. V lost 3 bases to trimming and J lost 1 base; unmatched junction nucleotides: 5. This CDR3 contains 16 residues. Germline CDR1 reads SGHRS; CDR2 reads YFSETQ. CDR3 DNA: TGCGCCAGCAGCTCCCAAGCGGGGGGGCGCACAGATACGCAGTATTTT. Residues: CASSSQAGGRTDTQYF.

The chain joins TRBV3-1 (or the pseudogene TRBV3-2) to TRBJ1-1; 7 bases are a match to TRBD1. This CDR3 has 16 amino acids. V gave up 4 bases and J gave up 1 base; unmatched junction bases: 9. Germline CDR1 is LGHDT and CDR2 is YNNKEL (reference sequence). This chain's CDR3 is CASSLRGGAGNTEAFF. DNA of the CDR3: TGTGCCAGCAGCCTAAGAGGGGGCGCCGGGAACACTGAAGCTTTCTTT.

The sample holds a few counts of this clone. The chain couples TRBV7-3 to TRBJ2-1; perhaps TRBD2 as D (5 bases). The germline V and J ends were trimmed by 0 bases and 9 bases, with 9 bases remaining between them. Germline assignment: CDR1 SGHTA and CDR2 FQGTGA. CDR3 length: 13 residues. CDR3 coding DNA: TGTGCCAGCAGCTTAACGGCCGCGGGTGAGCAGTTCTTC. Residues: CASSLTAAGEQFF.